The 18 T cell receptor beta chains below all came from one sample that was sequenced in a study of T cells in Graves' hyperthyroidism and ophthalmopathy. RNA transcripts gave rise to amplified TCR beta CDR3 regions. The TCR CDR3 was amplified in a first-round RT-PCR using the HTBI primer set. Each CDR3 protein gets one entry after TCRdb re-called the multiplex PCR reads with MiXCR. The repertoire has about 660,000 distinct CDR3 sequences, roughly 46% of them found once; the top ten carry 6.5% to 9%. The material sequenced was peripheral blood or thyroid tissue (not recorded which). The receptors were sampled from an adult man with Graves' disease, either hyperthyroidism or ophthalmopathy (not recorded which).

Concerning this clonotype: This may be a read error, as it is one base from a much larger clone. The chain employs TRBV2 and TRBJ1-5, with D possibly TRBD1 on 6 matching bases. The germline V gene has CDR1 SNHLY and CDR2 FYNNEI. The CDR3 loop spans 15 amino acids. Trimming took 2 bases from V and 8 from J, leaving 16 bases between them. For the CDR3, the DNA is TGTGCCAGCAGTGAATTCAGGAGACAGGAAAAGCCCCAGCATTTT. This translates into CASSEFRRQEKPQHF.

CDR3 amino acids: CATSSRTDNQPQHF. CDR3 in DNA: TGTGCCACCAGCAGTCGGACAGACAATCAGCCCCAGCATTTT. V gene TRBV15 combines with J gene TRBJ1-5; D possibly corresponds to TRBD1 (6 bases). The V gene's germline CDR1 is LNHNV and CDR2 YYDKDF (reference sequence). V was cut by 3 bases and J by 3 bases, with 9 bases left in between. The CDR3 is 14 residues long.

The chain has TRBV11-2 and TRBJ1-1; the D gene is possibly TRBD1 (5 bases). CDR1 and CDR2 (germline): SGHAT, FQNNGV. CDR3 length: 14 residues. The germline V and J ends were trimmed by 1 base and 6 bases, with 12 bases remaining between them. For the CDR3, the DNA is TGTGCCAGCAGCTTAGGGGGCGCTGACCCTGAAGCTTTCTTT. The encoded protein is CASSLGGADPEAFF.

In its sample, this clonotype was seen many times. The chain has TRBV7-3 and TRBJ2-7, with 7 positions matching TRBD2. Germline CDR1 is SGHTA and CDR2 is FQGTGA. The CDR3 is 15 amino acids. V dropped 0 bases and J dropped 2; count of bases not matched to a gene: 4. CDR3 coding DNA: TGTGCCAGCAGCTTAACTGGCGCGGGAGCCTACGAGCAGTACTTC. This encodes CASSLTGAGAYEQYF.

The rearrangement links TRBV13 to TRBJ1-1; D gene ambiguous. The CDR3 contains 9 residues. V was cut by 5 bases and J by 11 bases, with 6 bases left in between. Germline loops: CDR1 PRHDT, CDR2 FYEKMQ (reference sequence). CDR3 residues: CASSPRAFF. CDR3 in DNA: TGTGCCAGCAGCCCCCGGGCTTTCTTT.

About this clonotype itself: Germline is not matched at one junction end, which may reflect a read error. J is TRBJ1-2 and V is TRBV25-1; weak D call: TRBD1 (5 bases). This CDR3 is 13 amino acids long. Germline-derived CDR1 and CDR2 are MGHDK and SYGVNS. For the CDR3, the DNA is TGTGCCAGCCGAAAAGGGGATCACTATGGCCACACCTTC. This sequence encodes CASRKGDHYGHTF.

This clonotype was seen repeatedly, ten times or more. The rearrangement uses TRBV20-1 and TRBJ2-5, with D perhaps matching TRBD2 (6 bases). This CDR3 has 14 residues. The germline gives CDR1 DFQATT, CDR2 SNEGSKA (reference sequence). Trimming left V 0 bases short and J 4 bases short, with 12 bases between. Written as DNA, the CDR3 is TGCAGTGCTAGAGATTGGCGAGCGGGAGAGACCCAGTACTTC. It specifies CSARDWRAGETQYF.

This clonotype was recorded a few times. This chain links TRBV14 with TRBJ1-3; D unresolved. The CDR3 totals 17 residues. Germline V CDR1 and CDR2: SGHDN, FVKESK. V lost 1 base and J 7 bases, leaving 20 bases between the germline ends. CDR3 protein: CASSQVSRTSIKNTIYF. CDR3 in DNA: TGTGCCAGCAGCCAAGTTAGTAGGACGTCGATTAAGAACACCATATATTTT.

In this sample, this clonotype turned up many times. This chain joins TRBV7-8 and TRBJ1-4; D perhaps matches TRBD1 (6 bases). Trimming took 5 bases from V and 4 from J, leaving 14 bases between them. The CDR3 sequence is 15 residues long. Per the germline V gene, CDR1 is SGHVS and CDR2 is FQNEAQ. In DNA form, the CDR3 reads TGTGCCAGCAGCCATTTGACAGGCCATAATGAAAAACTGTTTTTT. Protein sequence: CASSHLTGHNEKLFF. The variable domain in full, completed from reference TRBV7-8 and TRBJ1-4, reads GAGVSQSPRYKVAKRGQDVALRCDPISGHVSLFWYQQALGQGPEFLTYFQNEAQLDKSGLPSDRFFAERPEGSVSTLKIQRTQQEDSAVYLCASSHLTGHNEKLFFGSGTQLSVL.

The chain links TRBV7-6 to TRBJ1-2, with 12 bases lining up with TRBD1. With 5 bases clipped from V and 12 bases from J, the junction kept 10 bases outside the gene matches. Looked up from germline, CDR1 is SGHVS and CDR2 is FNYEAQ. The CDR3 has 14 amino acids. CDR3 amino acids: CASSQGTGGAENTF. The CDR3 DNA reads TGTGCCAGCAGCCAGGGGACAGGGGGCGCTGAGAACACCTTC.

The rearrangement joins TRBV2 to TRBJ1-5; D possibly corresponds to TRBD1 (5 bases). The V gene's germline CDR1 is SNHLY and CDR2 FYNNEI. The V and J ends lost 4 bases and 5 bases respectively, with 15 bases between them. This CDR3 is 15 amino acids long. CDR3 residues: CASSVWGQIDQPQHF. Written as DNA, the CDR3 is TGTGCCAGCAGTGTGTGGGGCCAAATAGATCAGCCCCAGCATTTT.

This chain links TRBV25-1 with TRBJ1-5; the D is unclear. CDR3 length equals 14 residues. Between the trimmed V and J ends, which lost 4 bases and 10 bases, there was a span of 17 bases. CDR1 and CDR2 from the germline V gene are MGHDK and SYGVNS. In DNA form, the CDR3 reads TGTGCCAGCAGTGCTAGTACCACCGGGGAACCCCAGCATTTT. Residues: CASSASTTGEPQHF. The entire variable domain, with the rest obtained from reference TRBV25-1 and TRBJ1-5, is as follows: EADIYQTPRYLVIGTGKKITLECSQTMGHDKMYWYQQDPGMELHLIHYSYGVNSTEKGDLSSESTVSRIRTEHFPLTLESARPSHTSQYLCASSASTTGEPQHFGDGTRLSIL.

The table lists this clonotype with many counts. J is TRBJ2-7 and V is TRBV7-8; 9 positions agree with TRBD1. CDR1 SGHVS and CDR2 FQNEAQ come from the germline V gene. The J segment lost 5 bases and the V segment lost 5 bases, leaving 7 bases of the junction unmatched. The CDR3 has 14 amino acids. The CDR3 region is CASSPGDRVHEQYF. The CDR3 nucleotides read TGTGCCAGCAGCCCAGGGGACAGGGTCCACGAGCAGTACTTC.

This clonotype was detected ten times or more. The V and J genes are TRBV7-8 and TRBJ2-7; 8 positions match TRBD1. The length of the CDR3 is 15 residues. Germline CDR1 SGHVS, CDR2 FQNEAQ. V lost 1 base, J lost 3 bases, and 5 bases stayed unmatched. The chain's CDR3 is CASSLGAGGDYEQYF. DNA for the CDR3: TGTGCCAGCAGCTTAGGGGCAGGGGGCGACTACGAGCAGTACTTC.

This sequence joins TRBV7-8 and TRBJ2-7, with D possibly TRBD2 on 5 matching bases. The V end lost 5 bases, the J end lost 4 bases, and 12 bases lay between the germline ends. The CDR3 covers 13 residues. In germline, CDR1 is SGHVS, CDR2 FQNEAQ. CDR3 protein: CASSPGIVYEQYF. As DNA, the CDR3 is TGTGCCAGCAGCCCCGGGATTGTGTACGAGCAGTACTTC.

The CDR3 loop is CASSQDASQETQYF. CDR3 DNA: TGCGCCAGCAGCCAAGACGCCAGTCAAGAGACCCAGTACTTC. The chain joins TRBV4-1 to TRBJ2-5, with D unresolved. The germline CDR1 and CDR2 sequences are MGHRA and YSYEKL. This CDR3 has 14 amino acids. V gave up 0 bases and J gave up 2 bases, with 7 bases separating them.

In this sample, this clonotype turned up a few times. This sequence may be a read error, since a much larger clone differs from it by one base. The chain couples TRBV2 to TRBJ1-5; tentative D call: TRBD1 (6 bases). The CDR3 is made up of 13 amino acids. Germline lookup yields CDR1 SNHLY and CDR2 FYNNEI. V was pared by 3 bases and J by 7 bases, with 10 bases between. CDR3 coding DNA: TGTGCCAGCAGTGATCGGACAGACCAGCCCCAGCATTTT. Translation gives CASSDRTDQPQHF.

This clonotype was observed a handful of times. This chain joins TRBV7-9 and TRBJ1-2, with D unresolved. The V gene lost 5 bases and the J gene lost 7 bases, with 11 bases spanning the gap. CDR3 size: 12 residues. Germline CDR1 and CDR2: SEHNR and FQNEAQ (reference sequence). The CDR3 loop reads CASSLPLGGYTF. Written as DNA, the CDR3 is TGTGCCAGCAGCCTACCGCTGGGTGGCTACACCTTC.